This TCR beta chain emerged from a study of T cells in Graves' hyperthyroidism and ophthalmopathy. The TCR beta CDR3 regions underwent amplification using RNA transcripts as the source. HTBI primers were employed in a first-round RT-PCR of the TCR CDR3. MiXCR was run by TCRdb on the multiplex PCR reads, yielding one entry per CDR3 protein. The sample holds over 650,000 distinct CDR3 sequences, over 40% seen once. Broader study findings: Within blood appeared most thyroid clonotypes that had expanded above 0.001.

Any patient presenting with uncontrolled infection, other autoimmune disease, pregnancy or lactation was left out. About this clonotype itself: Antigen unknown.

Germline loops: CDR1 KGHDR, CDR2 SFDVKD. This CDR3 contains 12 residues. The sample was peripheral blood or thyroid tissue (not recorded which). This receptor was identified in an adult man with Graves' disease, either hyperthyroidism or ophthalmopathy (not recorded which). The chain recombines TRBV24-1 with TRBJ2-5; D is possibly TRBD2 (5 bases). The end of the DNA aligns better with TRBJ2-1, so the J call may be wrong. DNA for the CDR3: TGTGCCACCAGTGATGCGGGTCGGTTGCAGTTCTTC. It is translated as CATSDAGRLQFF.